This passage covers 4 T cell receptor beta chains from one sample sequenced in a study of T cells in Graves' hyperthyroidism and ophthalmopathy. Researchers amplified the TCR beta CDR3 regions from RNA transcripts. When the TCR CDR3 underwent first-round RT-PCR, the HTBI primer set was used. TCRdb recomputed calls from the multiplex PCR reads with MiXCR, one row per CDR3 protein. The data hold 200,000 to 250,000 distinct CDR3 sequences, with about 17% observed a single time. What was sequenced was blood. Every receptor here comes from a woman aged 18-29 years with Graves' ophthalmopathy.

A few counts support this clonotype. The CDR3 protein is CASSPHDRNEAFF. The DNA of the CDR3 is TGTGCCAGTAGTCCGCACGACAGAAACGAAGCTTTCTTT. J is TRBJ1-1 and V is TRBV19; D possibly corresponds to TRBD1 (5 bases). The V gene's germline CDR1 is LNHDA and CDR2 SQIVND (reference sequence). CDR3 length: 13 amino acids. With 5 bases removed from V and 8 bases from J, the gap between germline ends came to 15 bases.

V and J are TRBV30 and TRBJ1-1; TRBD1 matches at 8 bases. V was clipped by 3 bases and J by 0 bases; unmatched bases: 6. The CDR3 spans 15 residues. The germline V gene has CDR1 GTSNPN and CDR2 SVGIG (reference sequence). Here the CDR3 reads CAWSAGGVLNTEAFF. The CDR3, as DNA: TGTGCCTGGAGCGCAGGGGGCGTATTGAACACTGAAGCTTTCTTT.

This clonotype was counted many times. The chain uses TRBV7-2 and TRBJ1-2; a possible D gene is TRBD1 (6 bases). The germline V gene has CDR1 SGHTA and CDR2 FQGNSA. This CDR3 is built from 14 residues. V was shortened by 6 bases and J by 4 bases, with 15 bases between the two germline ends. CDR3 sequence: CASSFGGAAYGYTF. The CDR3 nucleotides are TGTGCCAGCAGTTTCGGGGGGGCAGCCTATGGCTACACCTTC.

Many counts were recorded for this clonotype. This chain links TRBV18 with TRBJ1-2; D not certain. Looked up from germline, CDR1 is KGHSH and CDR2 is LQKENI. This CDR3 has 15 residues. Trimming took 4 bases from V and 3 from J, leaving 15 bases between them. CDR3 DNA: TGTGCCAGCTCACGAACGACATACTTCCACTATGGCTACACCTTC. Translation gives CASSRTTYFHYGYTF.